These T cell receptor beta chains were read from a single sample in a study of PD-L1 blockade in urothelial cancer. The table came from immunoSEQ multiplex PCR; TCRdb's copy has only in-frame clones and leaves some out. The sample lists over 100,000 clones; 85% to 95% were seen once. Sequences were derived from PBMCs, sampled around atezolizumab (anti-PD-L1) treatment. These TCRs come from a man aged 60-69 years with urothelial cancer. Each CDR3 is given without its conserved first and last residue.

J gene	V gene	CDR3 protein
TRBJ2-7	TRBV18	ASSHGTDTYEQY
TRBJ1-6	TRBV6-5	ASKQGSYNSPLH
TRBJ2-2	TRBV10-1	ASSAGSNTGELF
TRBJ1-2	TRBV6-5	ASSSGGGYGYT
TRBJ2-5	TRBV5-1	ASSMDRGETQY
TRBJ1-5	TRBV5-8	ASSLRGHGVNQPQH
TRBJ2-1	TRBV19	ASIGSGGANSYNEQF
TRBJ2-5	TRBV7-8	ASSLSGREY
TRBJ2-7	TRBV4-1	ASRQTSAAGEQY
TRBJ1-4	TRBV18	ASSRSSGEKLF
TRBJ1-5	TRBV7-3	ASSSGQGGSNQPQH
TRBJ2-7	TRBV2	ASWAGYSYEQY
TRBJ1-4	TRBV6-5	ATGSLGREKLF
TRBJ2-2	TRBV19	ASSSGQYTGELF
TRBJ2-5	TRBV15	ATSRDEETQY
TRBJ1-5	TRBV19	ASSKLSIRGIGNQPQH
TRBJ2-3	TRBV6-4	ASSDGTSGTDTQY
TRBJ2-3	TRBV5-1	ASSGTGFTSTDTQY
TRBJ2-7	TRBV5-1	ASSPITFYEQY
TRBJ2-1	TRBV29-1	SVVGGGSYNEQF
TRBJ2-7	TRBV28	ASSSTGIYEQY
TRBJ2-1	TRBV5-4	ASSFYSGGSGYREF
TRBJ2-1	TRBV7-9	ASSPTGGGGNEQF
TRBJ1-2	TRBV21-1	ASSPPTGGGYT
TRBJ2-3	TRBV7-2	ASSLSRLSTDTQY
TRBJ2-3	TRBV25-1	ASSLSTGMTDTQY
TRBJ2-7	TRBV5-1	ASSSGTGRYEQY
TRBJ2-1	TRBV4-3	ASRRTSGRASYNEQF
TRBJ2-3	TRBV4-3	ASSQAGATTDTQY
TRBJ2-2	TRBV6-6	ASSYSGTKAGELF
TRBJ2-1	TRBV11-2	ASSFGLAGHEQF
TRBJ2-5	TRBV27	ARGICRDQDRAIETQY
TRBJ1-4	TRBV27	ASSSRDRGLSSEKLF
TRBJ1-1	TRBV2	ASSERVVAF
TRBJ2-7	TRBV6-5	ASSYHPGQGWYEQY
TRBJ2-1	TRBV10-2	ASSERLAGAEF
TRBJ2-7	TRBV6-4	ASSADPGIGKNEQY
TRBJ2-2	TRBV29-1	SAARGGDTGELF
TRBJ2-5	TRBV28	ASSLIRGGAETQY
TRBJ2-3	TRBV11-2	ASSPRAGAVDTQY
TRBJ2-5	TRBV29-1	SVVLQETQY
TRBJ2-5	TRBV11-2	ASSLDAIGRAIRQETQY
TRBJ2-3	TRBV15	ATSSRLAGGTDTQY
TRBJ1-1	TRBV28	ASSVGSRNTEAF
TRBJ2-2	TRBV7-2	ASSTSPGELF
TRBJ1-5	TRBV5-8	ASSFEILTGSPSNQPQH
TRBJ2-7	TRBV6-5	ASTADSTPYEQY
TRBJ1-5	TRBV6-1	ASSPWRRDQPQH
TRBJ2-7	TRBV7-2	ASSLGGQTQY
TRBJ1-4	TRBV9	ASSVAQGTPNEKLF
TRBJ2-1	TRBV7-9	ASRGGGSRGEQF
TRBJ2-5	TRBV29-1	SVEGNSGETQY
TRBJ2-5	TRBV29-1	SVGIGTGEGETQY